A selection of T cell receptor beta chains follows, all from one sample in a study of T cell repertoires in cytomegalovirus infection. These receptors' targets are unknown. One entry per CDR3 protein, called by TCRdb with MiXCR from the reads. Among 800,000 to 950,000 distinct CDR3 sequences listed, approximately 32% were seen once. The sample in question was cultured CD8+ T cells from PBMCs, obtained from culture after CMV antigen stimulation. The receptor source for this set is a human donor in good health (CMV status not recorded). Some clones in this sample may be carry-over from other donors' samples. Each CDR3 is given with its conserved first and last residue. Fields, in order: clone size, J gene, V gene, D gene, CDR3 protein, CDR3 DNA. The D gene is left open where the match is weak. Not every row has a clone size; where given, it reads once, few, many or a size class.

abundance: .; j_gene: TRBJ1-2; v_gene: TRBV6-1; d_gene: .; CDR3aa: CASKEGTGLGYTF; CDR3nt: TGTGCCAGCAAGGAGGGCACAGGGCTTGGCTACACCTTC
abundance: .; j_gene: TRBJ1-1; v_gene: TRBV19; d_gene: .; CDR3aa: CASSIGHTLNTEAFF; CDR3nt: TGTGCCAGTAGTATAGGACACACTCTGAACACTGAAGCTTTCTTT
abundance: .; j_gene: TRBJ1-1; v_gene: TRBV27; d_gene: .; CDR3aa: CASSLNRRGTEAFF; CDR3nt: TGTGCCAGCAGTTTAAACCGGCGGGGCACTGAAGCTTTCTTT
abundance: .; j_gene: TRBJ1-2; v_gene: TRBV19; d_gene: .; CDR3aa: CASSIDGYGGNYGYTF; CDR3nt: TGTGCCAGTAGTATCGACGGTTATGGGGGTAACTATGGCTACACCTTC
abundance: .; j_gene: TRBJ2-1; v_gene: TRBV6-1; d_gene: TRBD2; CDR3aa: CASLPDSGGYSSYNEQFF; CDR3nt: TGTGCCAGCCTCCCCGATAGCGGGGGCTACAGCTCCTACAATGAGCAGTTCTTC
abundance: .; j_gene: TRBJ2-3; v_gene: TRBV28; d_gene: TRBD1; CDR3aa: CASRPSFRGQGNTDTQYF; CDR3nt: TGTGCCAGCAGACCTTCATTCCGGGGACAGGGGAACACAGATACGCAGTATTTT
abundance: few; j_gene: TRBJ1-1; v_gene: TRBV7-9; d_gene: .; CDR3aa: CASSPPLLWENTEAFF; CDR3nt: TGTGCCAGCAGCCCCCCTTTGCTGTGGGAGAACACTGAAGCTTTCTTT
abundance: .; j_gene: TRBJ2-6; v_gene: TRBV5-5; d_gene: TRBD1; CDR3aa: CASSPGQGTGNVLTF; CDR3nt: TGTGCCAGCAGCCCCGGACAGGGAACGGGCAACGTCCTGACTTTC
abundance: .; j_gene: TRBJ2-1; v_gene: TRBV6-5; d_gene: TRBD2; CDR3aa: CASSKGTREGPNNEQFF; CDR3nt: TGTGCCAGCAGTAAGGGGACTAGAGAGGGCCCGAACAATGAGCAGTTCTTC
abundance: .; j_gene: TRBJ1-1; v_gene: TRBV6-1; d_gene: .; CDR3aa: CASSVRAFGANTEAFF; CDR3nt: TGTGCCAGCAGCGTCCGGGCCTTTGGGGCGAACACTGAAGCTTTCTTT
abundance: .; j_gene: TRBJ1-2; v_gene: TRBV7-2; d_gene: TRBD1; CDR3aa: CASSLGQRRRDDYTF; CDR3nt: TGTGCCAGCAGCTTGGGACAGCGACGAAGGGATGACTACACCTTC
abundance: .; j_gene: TRBJ1-2; v_gene: TRBV7-9; d_gene: TRBD1; CDR3aa: CASSPWTGDGYTF; CDR3nt: TGTGCCAGCAGCCCGTGGACAGGGGATGGCTACACCTTC